This entry lists 13 T cell receptor beta chains sequenced from one sample in a study of blood T cell repertoires in COVID-19. Measured with immunoSEQ multiplex PCR; TCRdb has only the in-frame clones, and not every one. The sample has 55,000 to 70,000 clones, about 81% seen once. The sample was peripheral blood. These receptors were taken from a man aged 80 or over with acute or convalescent COVID-19.

The gene calls are TRBV20-1 and TRBJ2-5, with D maybe TRBD1 (6 bases). V gave up 6 bases and J gave up 5 bases, with 10 bases separating them. Germline assignment: CDR1 DFQATT and CDR2 SNEGSKA (reference sequence). The CDR3 consists of 11 residues. CDR3 amino acids: CSAGQGETQYF. CDR3 coding DNA: TGCAGTGCGGGGCAGGGGGAGACCCAGTACTTC.

The CDR3 nucleotides are TGCAGTGCTGCAGGGGTGGGCGAGCAGTACTTC. Amino acids: CSAAGVGEQYF. The rearrangement uses TRBV20-1 and TRBJ2-7; D is perhaps TRBD1 (6 bases). CDR1 and CDR2 from the germline V gene are DFQATT and SNEGSKA (reference sequence). This CDR3 contains 11 residues. Trimming removed 5 bases from V and 6 bases from J, with 11 bases in between.

This chain links TRBV6-5 with TRBJ2-1; 8 nucleotides line up with TRBD2. The CDR3 spans 15 residues. V lost 2 bases, J lost 7 bases, and 7 bases stayed unmatched. Germline CDR1 is MNHEY and CDR2 is SVGAGI. DNA for the CDR3: TGTGCCAGCAGTTACACCCGAAGCGGGAGTAATGAGCAGTTCTTC. Translation gives CASSYTRSGSNEQFF.

This sequence joins TRBV2 and TRBJ2-2; D is perhaps TRBD1 (5 bases). Trimming shortened V by 9 bases and J by 0 bases, and 11 bases separated the two germline ends. Germline CDR1 and CDR2: SNHLY and FYNNEI. This CDR3 spans 14 amino acids. The CDR3 loop is CASADSPNTGELFF. CDR3 DNA sequence: TGTGCCAGTGCAGACAGCCCGAACACCGGGGAGCTGTTTTTT.

J is TRBJ1-2 and V is TRBV5-4; D might be TRBD1 (6 bases). V was shortened by 4 bases and J by 3 bases, with 13 bases between the two germline ends. Germline V gives CDR1 SGHNT, CDR2 YYREEE (reference sequence). The CDR3 spans 14 residues. CDR3 protein: CASSNAGADYGYTF. CDR3 in DNA: TGTGCCAGCAGCAACGCAGGGGCAGACTATGGCTACACCTTC.

This clone was seen repeatedly, ten times or more. The chain has TRBV30 and TRBJ1-3; D is ambiguous. There are 12 residues in the CDR3. The V and J ends lost 2 bases and 2 bases respectively, with 4 bases between them. The V gene's germline CDR1 is GTSNPN and CDR2 SVGIG (reference sequence). The CDR3 DNA reads as TGTGCCTGGAGTTACACTGGAAACACCATATATTTT. The encoded protein is CAWSYTGNTIYF.

A word on this clone: At the DNA level, this CDR3 is encoded by other sequences in the same sample as well. The chain recombines TRBV7-3 with TRBJ2-5, with a weak D call TRBD1 (5 bases). Trimming took off 2 bases at V and 4 bases at J, with 14 bases between the two ends. This CDR3 is built from 15 residues. The germline CDR1 and CDR2 sequences are SGHTA and FQGTGA. This CDR3 is CASSLLGAQGETQYF. The CDR3, as DNA: TGTGCCAGCAGCTTATTAGGGGCCCAAGGAGAGACCCAGTACTTC.

This clone was seen only a few times. The rearrangement uses TRBV9 and TRBJ2-5, with TRBD2 matching over 7 bases. The CDR3 runs to 14 residues. The germline V gene has CDR1 SGDLS and CDR2 YYNGEE. V lost 0 bases and J lost 4; bases outside the gene matches: 3. The CDR3 loop reads CASSVAPGGETQYF. In DNA form, the CDR3 reads TGTGCCAGCAGCGTAGCTCCGGGGGGAGAGACCCAGTACTTC.

The chain links TRBV7-3 to TRBJ2-2; 7 bases line up with TRBD2. The CDR3 has 13 amino acids. V trimming: 7 bases; J trimming: 13 bases; junction bases outside the gene matches: 12. Germline V gene lookup returns CDR1 SGHTA and CDR2 FQGTGA. The CDR3 sequence is CASTDNGGERLFF. The CDR3 DNA is TGTGCCAGCACCGATAATGGGGGGGAAAGGCTGTTTTTT.

V gene TRBV6-5 combines with J gene TRBJ2-5; the D gene is possibly TRBD1 (5 bases). The length of the CDR3 is 15 residues. The germline CDR1 and CDR2 sequences are MNHEY and SVGAGI. V dropped 3 bases and J dropped 4 bases, with 15 bases sitting between them. CDR3 region: CASSYWTPKGETQYF. The CDR3 region has the DNA TGTGCCAGCAGTTATTGGACACCTAAGGGAGAGACCCAGTACTTC.

This clone appeared a single time. J is TRBJ1-5 and V is TRBV28; D possibly corresponds to TRBD1 (5 bases). The V and J ends lost 6 bases and 9 bases respectively, with 15 bases between them. Per germline, CDR1 MDHEN and CDR2 SYDVKM. The CDR3 runs 13 residues. In DNA, the CDR3 is TGTGCCAGCAGCGGCCCCGGGAGGGGGCCCCAGCATTTT. It is translated as CASSGPGRGPQHF.

J is TRBJ2-7 and V is TRBV7-9; D not resolved. Germline V gives CDR1 SEHNR, CDR2 FQNEAQ (reference sequence). Between the trimmed V and J ends, which lost 1 base and 5 bases, there was a span of 12 bases. This CDR3 has 14 residues. DNA for the CDR3: TGTGCCAGCAGCTTAGGTAGGAGAATCCACGAGCAGTACTTC. Encoded protein: CASSLGRRIHEQYF.

V is TRBV5-4 and J is TRBJ2-3; 16 bases fit TRBD2. Germline CDR1 SGHNT, CDR2 YYREEE (reference sequence). CDR3 length equals 17 residues. V lost 7 bases and J lost 2; bases outside the gene matches: 7. The CDR3 region is CASWGLAGGPNTDTQYF. In DNA, the CDR3 is TGTGCCAGCTGGGGACTAGCGGGAGGGCCGAACACAGATACGCAGTATTTT.